This T cell receptor beta chain was recovered during a study of cytomegalovirus exposure and HLA in healthy donors. In regard to this clone: Its specificity is not known. No conserved phenylalanine or tryptophan ends this CDR3, so it is likely a read error.

Points from the study as a whole: Reports credit the classifier with highly specific, highly sensitive diagnosis of cytomegalovirus status. What was likely a sequencing artifact was a cluster of highly shared sequence variants.

The CDR3 sequence is 14 residues long. Germline CDR1 GTSNPN, CDR2 SVGIG (reference sequence). V lost 5 bases, J lost 1 base, and 14 bases lay in between. Vbeta (60) and Jbeta (13) primers were used in the PCR. Method: immunoSEQ multiplex PCR; TCRdb's copy keeps in-frame clones and lacks some. The table includes more than 150,000 clones, 80% detected once. The rearrangement joins TRBV30 to TRBJ1-1; a possible D gene is TRBD1 (5 bases). The specimen sequenced was PBMCs. This sequence was found in a woman in her 30s in good health and CMV-seronegative. CDR3 DNA sequence: TGTGCCTGGTTCCGGGGACTCTCGAACACTGAAGCTTTCGTT. Its protein product is CAWFRGLSNTEAFV.